This TCR beta chain is from a study of breast tumors, draining lymph nodes, adjacent tissues. The lymph nodes were axillary draining lymph nodes from breast cancer patients. TCRdb used MiXCR to reprocess the multiplex PCR reads, holding one entry per CDR3 protein. In the table there are about 230,000 distinct CDR3 sequences, 32% of which are singletons. This clonotype was found a few times. The antigen remains undetermined. Whole-study results and caveats: Tumors had less TCR diversity than lymph nodes, more than nontumor tissue. The lymph node origin of tumor T cells was framed as consistent with a hypothesis, not demonstrated. Compared with basal-like, luminal-like tumors shared significantly more repertoire with nontumor tissue. The data were judged consistent with most tumor T cells coming from lymph node and expanding in tumor.

Sequencing was done on a sample of axillary lymph node tissue. This receptor was taken from a female donor with breast cancer. Some clones in this sample may be carry-over from other donors' samples.

The CDR3 here is CASSYAGSGHTEAFF. CDR3 DNA sequence: TGTGCCAGCAGCTACGCCGGCTCAGGGCACACTGAAGCTTTCTTT. The V gene is TRBV7-9, the J gene TRBJ1-1; perhaps TRBD1 as D (5 bases). The V and J ends lost 4 bases and 3 bases respectively, with 15 bases between them. Germline-derived CDR1 and CDR2 are SEHNR and FQNEAQ (reference sequence). The CDR3 length is 15 residues.